This TCR beta chain was found in a study of T-cell memory formation after mild COVID-19. In its sample, this clonotype was seen a few times. The antigen is undetermined. 5'RACE primed from the constant segment yielded TCR alpha and TCR beta cDNA libraries bearing sample barcodes and UMIs. A single record per CDR3 protein comes from TCRdb applying MiXCR to the 5' RACE reads. The sample consists of hundreds of thousands of distinct CDR3 sequences, roughly 25% of them appearing once. Losses at the gene ends were 5 bases for V and 0 bases for J; bases not matched to a gene: 8. Germline V gene data show CDR1 as SEHNR and CDR2 as FQNEAQ (reference sequence). The CDR3 sequence is 16 residues long. The study's findings and limits: The main location of contracting CD4+ clones was CM and EM, and that of contracting CD8+ clones was EMRA. Whereas later expanders leaned CD4+, clones contracting day 15 to 85 showed a balanced CD4/CD8 makeup.

Sequencing used PBMCs or a T cell subset sorted from them (not recorded which). The sequence was obtained from an adult woman who had mild COVID-19 (a few samples of this study predate the infection). Cell type and time point are not known. The rearrangement links TRBV7-9 to TRBJ2-3; 7 nucleotides align to TRBD1. DNA of the CDR3: TGTGCCAGCAGCCCCGACAGGGCCTCTAGCACAGATACGCAGTATTTT. Protein: CASSPDRASSTDTQYF. Using reference TRBV7-9 and TRBJ2-3 for the parts outside the CDR3, the full variable domain is DTGVSQNPRHKITKRGQNVTFRCDPISEHNRLYWYRQTLGQGPEFLTYFQNEAQLEKSRLLSDRFSAERPKGSFSTLEIQRTEQGDSAMYLCASSPDRASSTDTQYFGPGTRLTVL.